The 22 T cell receptor beta chains below were found in one sample sequenced in a study of shared clonotypes between healthy human individuals. Generated by immunoSEQ multiplex PCR, the TCRdb table keeps only in-frame clones and is missing some. Of 2,500,000 or so clones listed, around nine tenths are singletons. The sample consisted of naive CD4+ T cells sorted from blood. This sample's subset: CD45RA+ positively selected. The receptors originated from a man younger than 35 in good health.

This chain links TRBV5-4 with TRBJ2-3, with D possibly matching TRBD2 (6 bases). Germline V gene sequence: CDR1 SGHNT, CDR2 YYREEE (reference sequence). The ends were cut back, 4 bases at V and 4 bases at J, with 13 bases in the middle. The CDR3 runs to 14 residues. In nucleotides, the CDR3 is TGTGCCAGCAGCCCCCCATGGGGGGCAGATACGCAGTATTTT. Its protein is CASSPPWGADTQYF.

The V gene is TRBV10-3, the J gene TRBJ1-3; D not certain. V was pared by 0 bases and J by 0 bases, with 15 bases between. The CDR3 is 18 amino acids. Germline V CDR1 and CDR2: ENHRY, SYGVKD. CDR3 sequence: CAISESVLGKSSGNTIYF. CDR3 coding DNA: TGTGCCATCAGTGAGTCTGTATTGGGGAAGAGCTCTGGAAACACCATATATTTT.

The chain employs TRBV7-9 and TRBJ2-2; 9 nucleotides agree with TRBD2. This CDR3 region has 19 residues. V shed 4 bases and J 4 bases; nucleotides not matched to a gene: 16. Germline V gene data show CDR1 as SEHNR and CDR2 as FQNEAQ (reference sequence). The CDR3 DNA reads TGTGCCAGCAGCTCCCGCCGGCTAGCGGGAATATCGGCCACCGGGGAGCTGTTTTTT. Amino acid sequence: CASSSRRLAGISATGELFF.

This chain links TRBV5-4 with TRBJ2-5; tentative D call: TRBD1 (5 bases). Germline V lookup: CDR1 SGHNT, CDR2 YYREEE (reference sequence). This CDR3 has 13 amino acids. V lost 4 bases and J 4 bases, leaving 11 bases between the germline ends. The CDR3 reads CASSPGRRETQYF. As DNA, the CDR3 is TGTGCCAGCAGCCCAGGGCGTAGAGAGACCCAGTACTTC.

The gene calls are TRBV7-2 and TRBJ2-2; no clear D. Per germline, CDR1 SGHTA and CDR2 FQGNSA. CDR3 length equals 15 residues. Trimming stripped 5 bases from V and 5 bases from J, with 15 bases between. DNA of the CDR3: TGTGCCAGCAGCCCCGGGCCCTATGCTACCGGGGAGCTGTTTTTT. It translates to CASSPGPYATGELFF.

The gene calls are TRBV28 and TRBJ1-5; tentative D call: TRBD1 (5 bases). This CDR3 comprises 15 residues. Trimming took off 5 bases at V and 6 bases at J, with 17 bases between the two ends. Germline V gene lookup returns CDR1 MDHEN and CDR2 SYDVKM. CDR3: CASSPFDLGVQPQHF. The CDR3 bases are TGTGCCAGCAGTCCGTTTGATTTAGGGGTTCAGCCCCAGCATTTT. Drawing the rest from reference TRBV28 and TRBJ1-5, the complete variable domain is DVKVTQSSRYLVKRTGEKVFLECVQDMDHENMFWYRQDPGLGLRLIYFSYDVKMKEKGDIPEGYSVSREKKERFSLILESASTNQTSMYLCASSPFDLGVQPQHFGDGTRLSIL.

This clone has only one observation. The gene calls are TRBV19 and TRBJ1-2; 7 nucleotides line up with TRBD1. This CDR3 is built from 14 residues. From germline, CDR1 is LNHDA and CDR2 SQIVND (reference sequence). V shed 5 bases, J shed 4 bases, and the junction held 7 bases outside the gene matches. The CDR3 sequence: CASSPPAGGYGYTF. CDR3 coding DNA: TGTGCCAGTAGTCCCCCGGCAGGGGGCTATGGCTACACCTTC.

A few counts support this clone. This chain uses TRBV30 with TRBJ2-7, with TRBD2 identical over 10 bases. The CDR3 is 14 amino acids. Trimming cost V 1 base and J 5 bases; bases outside gene matches: 5. Germline V gene data show CDR1 as GTSNPN and CDR2 as SVGIG (reference sequence). Written as DNA, the CDR3 is TGTGCCTGGAGTGGTGGAGCGGGGGGGCACGAGCAGTACTTC. Translated, it gives CAWSGGAGGHEQYF.

The CDR3: CASSYGLADTQYF. The CDR3 coding sequence is TGTGCCAGTAGTTACGGGTTAGCAGATACGCAGTATTTT. This rearrangement joins TRBV19 to TRBJ2-3; D ambiguous. The germline CDR1 and CDR2 sequences are LNHDA and SQIVND (reference sequence). Trimming pared 5 bases from V and 4 bases from J, leaving 10 bases between. The CDR3 spans 13 residues.

With regard to this clone: The sample contains more than one DNA sequence encoding this CDR3. This chain joins TRBV19 and TRBJ2-1; a weak D match, TRBD1 (5 bases). The CDR3 extends over 13 amino acids. V dropped 1 base and J dropped 4 bases, with 5 bases sitting between them. In germline, CDR1 is LNHDA, CDR2 SQIVND (reference sequence). For the CDR3, the DNA is TGTGCCAGTAGTATAGCAGGGTACAATGAGCAGTTCTTC. Residues: CASSIAGYNEQFF.

Details on this clone: Distinct nucleotide sequences in the sample also encode this CDR3. V is TRBV19 and J is TRBJ2-5; TRBD1 aligns across 7 bases. Germline values: CDR1 LNHDA, CDR2 SQIVND (reference sequence). CDR3 size: 13 residues. J gave up 5 bases and V 3 bases, and 3 bases lay outside the gene matches. The CDR3 spells CASSMGRGETQYF. The CDR3 DNA reads as TGTGCCAGTAGTATGGGCAGGGGGGAGACCCAGTACTTC. Using reference TRBV19 and TRBJ2-5 for the parts outside the CDR3, the full variable domain is DGGITQSPKYLFRKEGQNVTLSCEQNLNHDAMYWYRQDPGQGLRLIYYSQIVNDFQKGDIAEGYSVSREKKESFPLTVTSAQKNPTAFYLCASSMGRGETQYFGPGTRLLVL.

V usage is TRBV5-6 and J usage is TRBJ1-1; D is unresolved. Trimming cost V 2 bases and J 0 bases, with 5 bases left between them. Looked up from germline, CDR1 is SGHDT and CDR2 is YYEEEE. The CDR3 covers 13 residues. The CDR3 protein is CASSFYMNTEAFF. Here the CDR3 DNA reads TGTGCCAGCAGCTTCTACATGAACACTGAAGCTTTCTTT.

CDR3 sequence: CASSVDVAGSPLHF. CDR3 in DNA: TGTGCCAGCAGCGTAGACGTGGCTGGCTCACCCCTCCACTTT. The chain couples TRBV9 to TRBJ1-6; D unresolved. Trimming took off 0 bases at V and 10 bases at J, with 11 bases between the two ends. The CDR3 contains 14 residues. Germline V gene sequence: CDR1 SGDLS, CDR2 YYNGEE.

V and J are TRBV19 and TRBJ2-6; D not resolved. This CDR3 contains 16 residues. The V gene lost 3 bases and the J gene lost 0 bases, with 9 bases spanning the gap. Germline lookup yields CDR1 LNHDA and CDR2 SQIVND (reference sequence). Here the CDR3 reads CASSMGLGSGANVLTF. DNA for the CDR3: TGTGCCAGTAGTATGGGTCTGGGCTCTGGGGCCAACGTCCTGACTTTC.

J is TRBJ2-2 and V is TRBV7-8; D call uncertain. The length of the CDR3 is 13 residues. Germline values: CDR1 SGHVS, CDR2 FQNEAQ. The V end was cut by 6 bases, the J end by 4 bases, with 9 bases between. This chain's CDR3 is CASRVSSTGELFF. The CDR3 nucleotides are TGTGCCAGCAGGGTGTCGAGCACCGGGGAGCTGTTTTTT.

Details on this clone: Additional DNA sequences in this sample encode the identical CDR3. The genes are TRBV5-1 and TRBJ1-4; the match to TRBD1 covers 7 bases. Germline V gene data show CDR1 as SGHRS and CDR2 as YFSETQ. This CDR3 spans 14 amino acids. The V segment lost 3 bases and the J segment 5 bases; nucleotides outside the gene matches: 4. The DNA for the CDR3 is TGCGCCAGCAGCTCACAGGGGTCAAATGAAAAACTGTTTTTT. Its translation: CASSSQGSNEKLFF.

This clone has just a few counts. V gene TRBV19 combines with J gene TRBJ1-5; D gene unclear. Germline V gene lookup returns CDR1 LNHDA and CDR2 SQIVND (reference sequence). This CDR3 has 14 amino acids. V lost 5 bases, J lost 6 bases, and 14 bases lay in between. The CDR3 reads CASSLTGGGQPQHF. In nucleotides, the CDR3 is TGTGCCAGTAGTCTGACCGGCGGAGGTCAGCCCCAGCATTTT. Combining the CDR3 with reference TRBV19 and TRBJ1-5 gives the whole variable domain DGGITQSPKYLFRKEGQNVTLSCEQNLNHDAMYWYRQDPGQGLRLIYYSQIVNDFQKGDIAEGYSVSREKKESFPLTVTSAQKNPTAFYLCASSLTGGGQPQHFGDGTRLSIL.

This chain uses TRBV7-2 with TRBJ2-3; the match to TRBD2 covers 8 bases. Germline V CDR1 and CDR2: SGHTA, FQGNSA. Unmatched junction bases numbered 8, after V lost 1 base and J lost 5 bases. This CDR3 has 16 amino acids. CDR3 bases: TGTGCCAGCAGCTTAGGTGGCGGGAGGAGTGGAGATACGCAGTATTTT. Its translation is CASSLGGGRSGDTQYF.

The chain has TRBV28 and TRBJ1-4; no firm D call. Germline V gene sequence: CDR1 MDHEN, CDR2 SYDVKM. The CDR3 is made up of 11 amino acids. Trimming pared 11 bases from V and 12 bases from J, leaving 16 bases between. The CDR3, as DNA: TGTGCCGCGGGTTCGGGGTGGGAACTGTTTTTT. It translates to CAAGSGWELFF.

This clone has a handful of counts. One end of the junction fails to match germline, which may point to a read error. Other DNA sequences of this sample code for an identical CDR3. The chain combines TRBV18 with TRBJ1-3; weak D call: TRBD1 (5 bases). Germline CDR1 reads KGHSH; CDR2 reads LQKENI. The CDR3 extends over 14 amino acids. The DNA of the CDR3 is TGTGCCAGCTCACCAGGGACTGCTGGGAACACCATATATTTT. As protein: CASSPGTAGNTIYF.

As regards this clone: Other nucleotide sequences from this sample produce the same CDR3. J is TRBJ1-5 and V is TRBV7-2; 7 nucleotides agree with TRBD1. The CDR3 is 15 amino acids. V shed 1 base, J shed 2 bases, and the junction held 2 bases outside the gene matches. CDR1 and CDR2 from the germline V gene are SGHTA and FQGNSA. This CDR3 reads CASSLETGGNQPQHF. In nucleotides, the CDR3 is TGTGCCAGCAGCTTAGAAACAGGGGGCAATCAGCCCCAGCATTTT. The full variable domain, completed using reference TRBV7-2 and TRBJ1-5, is GAGVSQSPSNKVTEKGKDVELRCDPISGHTALYWYRQSLGQGLEFLIYFQGNSAPDKSGLPSDRFSAERTGGSVSTLTIQRTQQEDSAVYLCASSLETGGNQPQHFGDGTRLSIL.

The chain recombines TRBV5-1 with TRBJ1-2; 9 bases line up with TRBD1. The V and J ends lost 1 base and 5 bases, in that order; junction bases with no gene match: 3. The CDR3 loop spans 14 amino acids. Germline V gene data show CDR1 as SGHRS and CDR2 as YFSETQ. The CDR3 coding sequence is TGCGCCAGCAGCTTGTCGACAGGGGGGTATGGCTACACCTTC. Translating gives CASSLSTGGYGYTF.